The rows below give T cell receptor beta chains drawn from one sample of a study of technical replicates of blood from several donors. The table came from immunoSEQ multiplex PCR; TCRdb's copy has only in-frame clones and leaves some out. The table shows around 50,000 clones, with approximately 94% occurring only once. What was sequenced was T cells isolated from PBMCs. The receptors were gathered from a human donor in good health. Both conserved end residues are part of each CDR3. A D gene is named only where the DNA matches it firmly.

D | length | J | V | CDR3
TRBD2 | 17 | TRBJ2-3 | TRBV27 | CASNRGLAGGLLDTQYF
TRBD1 | 13 | TRBJ1-2 | TRBV27 | CASSPGGGYGYTF
- | 12 | TRBJ2-5 | TRBV7-9 | CASSFQRETQYF
- | 15 | TRBJ2-2 | TRBV6-5 | CASRRSTGTTGELFF
- | 13 | TRBJ1-1 | TRBV30 | CAWSVRRNTEAFF
- | 12 | TRBJ2-5 | TRBV10-3 | CAISERGETQYF
- | 15 | TRBJ2-4 | TRBV7-2 | CASSSLSASQNIQYF
TRBD2 | 16 | TRBJ2-5 | TRBV5-6 | CASSLRLAGVAETQYF
- | 14 | TRBJ1-1 | TRBV11-3 | CASSSRGQNTEAFF
TRBD2 | 13 | TRBJ2-1 | TRBV30 | CAWRTAGGPREFF
- | 14 | TRBJ1-1 | TRBV9 | CASSARGQNTEAFF
- | 13 | TRBJ1-2 | TRBV9 | CASSPQGLDGYTF
- | 16 | TRBJ2-2 | TRBV2 | CASSERPRTNTGELFF
TRBD1 | 14 | TRBJ2-7 | TRBV13 | CASSLWDSSYEQYF
TRBD1 | 18 | TRBJ1-4 | TRBV27 | CASSLFGQGALANEKLFF
- | 13 | TRBJ1-1 | TRBV7-9 | CASSLAINTEAFF
- | 14 | TRBJ1-1 | TRBV11-2 | CASSLNRGATEAFF
- | 15 | TRBJ2-5 | TRBV5-1 | CASSLAQLSGETQYF
- | 16 | TRBJ2-1 | TRBV15 | CATSRDLGGSYNEQFF
- | 14 | TRBJ2-3 | TRBV12-1 | CASSFEDRADTQYF
TRBD2 | 16 | TRBJ2-3 | TRBV2 | CASSRSGRPPTYTQYF
- | 14 | TRBJ2-7 | TRBV5-6 | CASSFPGSLYEQYF
TRBD2 | 18 | TRBJ2-6 | TRBV18 | CASSPQLAGGQGANVLTF
TRBD1 | 13 | TRBJ1-2 | TRBV2 | CASSDDRAYGYTF
TRBD2 | 15 | TRBJ2-2 | TRBV19 | CASSRGGGDTGELFF
- | 9 | TRBJ2-7 | TRBV19 | CAAPFGQYF
- | 13 | TRBJ2-2 | TRBV7-2 | CASSLVLAGELFF